The 13 T cell receptor beta chains in this list originate from one sample, sequenced in a study of blood T cell repertoires in COVID-19. Here immunoSEQ multiplex PCR was the method, and the copy in TCRdb shows in-frame clones only, minus some. Among 150,000 to 180,000 clones listed, about four fifths were seen once. The sample comprised peripheral blood. The receptor set was obtained from a woman aged 55-75 years with acute or convalescent COVID-19.

The chain is built from TRBV7-7 and TRBJ2-2; D is perhaps TRBD1 (7 bases). V gave up 2 bases and J gave up 6 bases, with 13 bases separating them. Germline assignment: CDR1 SSHAT and CDR2 FNYEAQ (reference sequence). CDR3 length equals 15 residues. The CDR3 bases are TGTGCCAGCAGCTTAAATGGAGGGGGCCCCGGGGAGCTGTTTTTT. Its translation is CASSLNGGGPGELFF.

The chain recombines TRBV28 with TRBJ1-5; D is unclear. Trimming removed 6 bases at V and 0 bases at J, with 21 bases between. This CDR3 has 18 residues. CDR1 is MDHEN, CDR2 SYDVKM, per germline. The CDR3 DNA reads as TGTGCCAGCAGGCAAAGAGGAATGGTTAGAAATAGCAATCAGCCCCAGCATTTT. Translated: CASRQRGMVRNSNQPQHF.

This chain connects TRBV5-1 to TRBJ2-6; D is unclear. Germline CDR1 SGHRS, CDR2 YFSETQ. The CDR3 is 14 amino acids. V shed 6 bases and J shed 2 bases, with 9 bases lying between them. Here the CDR3 reads CASKAQTGANVLTF. CDR3 bases: TGCGCCAGCAAAGCGCAAACTGGGGCCAACGTCCTGACTTTC.

The rearrangement uses TRBV5-6 and TRBJ1-5; the match to TRBD1 covers 11 bases. Trimming removed 3 bases from V and 6 bases from J; junction bases left unmatched: 5. Germline V lookup: CDR1 SGHDT, CDR2 YYEEEE. The CDR3 has 15 amino acids. The CDR3 sequence: CASSWGQGDSQPQHF. The CDR3 nucleotides read TGTGCCAGCAGCTGGGGACAGGGGGATAGTCAGCCCCAGCATTTT.

The chain links TRBV5-5 to TRBJ2-3; 8 bases are a match to TRBD2. The germline V gene has CDR1 SGHKS and CDR2 YYEKEE (reference sequence). The ends lost 7 bases at V and 3 bases at J; junction bases unmatched: 7. The CDR3 is 14 residues long. The CDR3 protein is CASLPGGATDTQYF. The CDR3 nucleotides are TGTGCCAGCTTACCCGGGGGGGCAACAGATACGCAGTATTTT.

The gene calls are TRBV7-6 and TRBJ1-1; tentatively, D is TRBD1 (6 bases). The germline gives CDR1 SGHVS, CDR2 FNYEAQ. The CDR3 totals 14 residues. The germline V and J ends were trimmed by 4 bases and 1 base, with 10 bases remaining between them. The CDR3 DNA follows: TGTGCCAGCAGCTCAGGGGCGGAGAACACTGAAGCTTTCTTT. Its translation is CASSSGAENTEAFF.

The gene calls are TRBV5-1 and TRBJ2-1; 9 nucleotides align to TRBD1. Trimming cost V 4 bases and J 9 bases; bases outside gene matches: 8. CDR1 SGHRS and CDR2 YFSETQ come from the germline V gene. The CDR3 is 14 amino acids. This CDR3 reads CASSRRTGGVEQFF. In DNA, the CDR3 is TGCGCCAGCAGCCGTCGCACAGGGGGCGTTGAGCAGTTCTTC.

The genes are TRBV6-5 and TRBJ2-7; TRBD1 agrees at 8 bases. The length of the CDR3 is 11 residues. J gave up 3 bases and V 8 bases, and 0 bases lay outside the gene matches. Germline CDR1 and CDR2: MNHEY and SVGAGI. The CDR3 sequence: CASGQGYEQYV. CDR3 in DNA: TGTGCCAGCGGACAGGGCTACGAGCAGTACGTC.

The V call is TRBV6-5, the J call TRBJ1-6, with TRBD1 matching over 7 bases. CDR3 length: 15 amino acids. Germline CDR1 MNHEY, CDR2 SVGAGI. J lost 7 bases, V lost 6 bases, and 9 bases had no gene match. The CDR3 DNA sequence: TGTGCCAGCAGCAACCTCCGACAGGGAAATTCACCCCTCCACTTT. The encoded protein is CASSNLRQGNSPLHF.

This chain links TRBV9 with TRBJ1-3, with no clear D. The CDR3 length is 15 residues. Germline-derived CDR1 and CDR2 are SGDLS and YYNGEE. V dropped 0 bases and J dropped 0 bases, with 7 bases sitting between them. CDR3 in amino acids: CASSVGAHSGNTIYF. In nucleotides, the CDR3 is TGTGCCAGCAGCGTAGGGGCCCACTCTGGAAACACCATATATTTT.

CDR3 residues: CASMKTERHEQYF. Written as DNA, the CDR3 is TGTGCCAGCATGAAGACAGAGCGCCACGAGCAGTACTTC. The chain uses TRBV2 and TRBJ2-7; D is possibly TRBD1 (5 bases). The V end was cut by 7 bases, the J end by 5 bases, with 15 bases between. The CDR3 covers 13 residues. Germline assignment: CDR1 SNHLY and CDR2 FYNNEI. The complete variable domain, with remaining parts taken from reference TRBV2 and TRBJ2-7, reads EPEVTQTPSHQVTQMGQEVILRCVPISNHLYFYWYRQILGQKVEFLVSFYNNEISEKSEIFDDQFSVERPDGSNFTLKIRSTKLEDSAMYFCASMKTERHEQYFGPGTRLTVT.

Points on this clone: One junction end disagrees with the germline gene, perhaps due to a read error. The genes are TRBV27 and TRBJ2-3, with 11 bases lining up with TRBD2. Germline V lookup: CDR1 MNHEY, CDR2 SMNVEV (reference sequence). The CDR3 is 19 amino acids. The CDR3 DNA follows: TGTGCCAGCAGCTACCTAACTAGCGGGGGCGTCGTTGGCACAGACACGCAGTATTTT. This translates into CASSYLTSGGVVGTDTQYF.

A few counts support this clone. The chain employs TRBV2 and TRBJ2-3; D might be TRBD2 (6 bases). Germline V gene sequence: CDR1 SNHLY, CDR2 FYNNEI. The CDR3 loop spans 15 amino acids. V lost 5 bases and J 4 bases, leaving 16 bases between the germline ends. Here the CDR3 DNA reads TGTGCCAGCAGTTATTCGACTAGAGGACCAGATACGCAGTATTTT. Residues: CASSYSTRGPDTQYF. Based on the CDR3 plus reference TRBV2 and TRBJ2-3, the full variable domain is EPEVTQTPSHQVTQMGQEVILRCVPISNHLYFYWYRQILGQKVEFLVSFYNNEISEKSEIFDDQFSVERPDGSNFTLKIRSTKLEDSAMYFCASSYSTRGPDTQYFGPGTRLTVL.